This T cell receptor beta chain was documented in a study of blood T cell repertoires in COVID-19. The method was immunoSEQ multiplex PCR; TCRdb's version includes in-frame clones alone and lacks a portion of them. Counted here are 150,000 to 160,000 clones, about 85% occurring once; the ten biggest clones make up around 2.5%. This CDR3 has 15 amino acids. Germline V gene lookup returns CDR1 SGHDT and CDR2 YYEEEE. With V trimmed by 2 bases and J by 8 bases, 7 bases remained unmatched. This chain connects TRBV5-6 to TRBJ1-2, with 12 bases aligning to TRBD1. Sequenced sample: peripheral blood. This clonotype was obtained from a woman in her seventies with acute or convalescent COVID-19. In DNA form, the CDR3 reads TGTGCCAGCAGCTTCGGGACAGGGGGCGTACAGGGCTACACCTTC. Its translation: CASSFGTGGVQGYTF.